Below, 29 T cell receptor beta chains from the same sample are listed, as sequenced in a study of CD8+CD57+ T cells in acquired aplastic anemia. Before being chosen for sequencing, patients had shown CD8+CD57+ cell expansion by flow cytometry. CDR3 and TCR beta VDJ profiling relied on genomic DNA as the template. Via MiXCR, TCRdb re-called the reads, giving one row per CDR3 protein. The sample has about 260,000 distinct CDR3 sequences; less than 85% are singletons. Material for sequencing was sorted CD4+, CD8+, or CD8+CD57+ T cells (not recorded which) from PBMCs. The receptors here all came from a human donor with aplastic anemia.

Concerning this clonotype itself: This CDR3 fails to terminate in the conserved phenylalanine or tryptophan, so it likely reflects a read error. The V call is TRBV7-6, the J call TRBJ2-5; D is uncertain. Germline V gene data show CDR1 as SGHVS and CDR2 as FNYEAQ. This CDR3 is built from 12 residues. The V end was cut by 11 bases, the J end by 5 bases, with 15 bases between. For the CDR3, the DNA is TGTGCCGTTCTTTTAGCCGACGAGACCCAGTACTCC. Translated, it gives CAVLLADETQYS.

Of note for this clonotype: Likely a read error: the CDR3 ends without its conserved phenylalanine or tryptophan. Because the CDR3's place on the DNA is in doubt, the DNA is left out and the CDR3 is given as listed by TCRdb. This rearrangement joins TRBV7-2 to TRBJ1-2. The CDR3 length is 13 residues, termini included. Germline CDR1 and CDR2: SGHTA and FQGNSA. CDR3 sequence: CASSLFIGGSYKV.

As to this clonotype: One end of the junction varies from germline; a read error may be responsible. This rearrangement joins TRBV7-6 to TRBJ1-1; 8 bases fit TRBD1. The CDR3 runs to 15 residues. Germline CDR1 reads SGHVS; CDR2 reads FNYEAQ. CDR3 region: CASSLDLTGVDEDFF. CDR3 bases: TGTGCCAGCAGCTTAGATCTGACAGGGGTCGATGAAGATTTCTTT.

The gene calls are TRBV4-3 and TRBJ1-6; no reliable D call. V was cut by 0 bases and J by 14 bases, with 11 bases left in between. The germline V gene has CDR1 LGHNA and CDR2 YSLEER. This CDR3 region has 13 residues. The CDR3 DNA reads TGCGCCAGCAGCCAAGATGGTCGGGGATCCCTCCACTTT. Its protein is CASSQDGRGSLHF.

The chain is built from TRBV7-9 and TRBJ1-5; tentatively, D is TRBD1 (6 bases). CDR3 size: 15 residues. Per germline, CDR1 SEHNR and CDR2 FQNEAQ (reference sequence). With 3 bases removed from V and 16 bases from J, the gap between germline ends came to 25 bases. This CDR3 is CASSFDPDRTALSHF. CDR3 DNA: TGTGCCAGCAGCTTTGATCCAGATAGGACAGCCCTTTCCCATTTT.

Notes on this clonotype: The junction departs from germline at one end; a sequencing error may be responsible. The chain uses TRBV2 and TRBJ2-1; the D call may be TRBD1 or TRBD2 (6 bases each). The CDR3 length is 13 residues. Germline assignment: CDR1 SNHLY and CDR2 FYNNEI. As DNA, the CDR3 is TGTGCCAGCAGGGAGGGGGGCGCGGGAACTCTGTCCTTC. Amino acids: CASREGGAGTLSF. Drawing the rest from reference TRBV2 and TRBJ2-1, the complete variable domain is EPEVTQTPSHQVTQMGQEVILRCVPISNHLYFYWYRQILGQKVEFLVSFYNNEISEKSEIFDDQFSVERPDGSNFTLKIRSTKLEDSAMYFCASREGGAGTLSFGPGTRLTVL.

Concerning this clonotype itself: The junction departs from germline at one end; a sequencing error may be responsible. This chain joins TRBV10-3 and TRBJ2-5; 8 bases are a match to TRBD1. CDR3 length: 14 amino acids. Germline V gene lookup returns CDR1 ENHRY and CDR2 SYGVKD. The CDR3 DNA is TGTGCCAGCAGTGAACGGACAGGGATGGAGACCCAGTACTTC. It specifies CASSERTGMETQYF.

About this clonotype: A junction boundary mismatches the germline segment, possibly from a read error. The chain couples TRBV10-1 to TRBJ2-1; 8 bases fit TRBD2. Germline V gene data show CDR1 as WNHNN and CDR2 as SYGVQD (reference sequence). The CDR3 consists of 13 residues. The CDR3 sequence is CASREGRGDEKFF. DNA of the CDR3: TGCGCCAGCAGGGAAGGGCGGGGGGATGAGAAGTTCTTC.

This sequence joins TRBV7-9 and TRBJ2-5, with unresolved D. Germline assignment: CDR1 SEHNR and CDR2 FQNEAQ (reference sequence). The CDR3 contains 13 residues. V lost 1 base to trimming and J lost 5 bases, with 8 bases between them. The CDR3 nucleotides are TGTGCCAGCAGCTTAGTACCCGGGGAGACCCAGTACTTC. This translates into CASSLVPGETQYF.

CDR3: CASSVEGFYEEQFF. CDR3 bases: TGTGCCAGCAGTGTGGAGGGGTTCTATGAGGAGCAGTTCTTC. The chain links TRBV2 to TRBJ2-1; D might be TRBD2 (6 bases). V lost 4 bases to trimming and J lost 10 bases, with 17 bases between them. The germline V gene encodes CDR1 SNHLY and CDR2 FYNNEI. The CDR3 consists of 14 residues.

The rearrangement uses TRBV4-3 and TRBJ2-6; 7 bases map to TRBD2. The germline CDR1 and CDR2 sequences are LGHNA and YSLEER. The CDR3 contains 17 residues. Trimming removed 0 bases from V and 4 bases from J; junction bases left unmatched: 6. CDR3 residues: CASSQDRGGVGANVLTF. The DNA of the CDR3 is TGCGCCAGCAGCCAAGATAGGGGAGGGGTCGGGGCCAACGTCCTGACTTTC.

The rearrangement links TRBV5-6 to TRBJ2-5, with D tentatively TRBD1 (6 bases). Germline loops: CDR1 SGHDT, CDR2 YYEEEE. The germline V and J ends were trimmed by 1 base and 9 bases, with 10 bases remaining between them. The CDR3 consists of 12 residues. Here the CDR3 DNA reads TGTGCCAGCAGCTTGACTGACAGGCCCCAGTACTTC. Encoded protein: CASSLTDRPQYF.

About this clonotype: Since the CDR3 does not end with the conserved phenylalanine or tryptophan, this likely comes from a read error. No DNA is shown, since the ends of the CDR3 on it are uncertain; the CDR3 is the one TCRdb lists. J is TRBJ2-3 and V is TRBV7-2; the D call TRBD2 from the table was never checked on the DNA. CDR1 is SGHTA and CDR2 is FQGNSA in the germline V gene. The CDR3 comprises 13 residues, both ends counted. The CDR3 sequence is CASSLTSGSRDTQ.

Points on this clonotype: One end of the junction varies from germline; a read error may be responsible. This sequence joins TRBV10-3 and TRBJ2-3; D is unresolved. The J call may be faulty, since TRBJ1-5 better matches the DNA end. CDR1 and CDR2 (germline): ENHRY, SYGVKD. The CDR3 has 14 residues. The DNA for the CDR3 is TGTGCCAGCAGTTACGGGTTAGGGCTGGATACGCAGCATTTT. Its protein product is CASSYGLGLDTQHF.

Notes on this clonotype: The junction shows a germline mismatch at one end, possibly a read error. The gene calls are TRBV7-8 and TRBJ2-3; 10 bases map to TRBD2. This CDR3 spans 14 amino acids. Germline V gene lookup returns CDR1 SGHVS and CDR2 FQNEAQ. CDR3 in DNA: TGTGCCAGCACCCTAGCGGGAGTCCCCGCTGGGGCCAATTTT. Translated, it gives CASTLAGVPAGANF.

V and J are TRBV5-5 and TRBJ2-7; the match to TRBD1 covers 7 bases. The germline V gene has CDR1 SGHKS and CDR2 YYEKEE (reference sequence). This CDR3 has 18 amino acids. V lost 2 bases, J lost 1 base, and 15 bases stayed unmatched. The CDR3 nucleotides read TGTGCCAGCAGCTTCCATCTACACGGGACAGCCCTTTCCTACGAGCAGTACGTC. It encodes CASSFHLHGTALSYEQYV.

Worth noting for this clonotype: Sequence at one end of the junction differs from germline and may be a read error. This chain joins TRBV7-2 and TRBJ1-6, with 10 bases matching TRBD1. Germline V lookup: CDR1 SGHTA, CDR2 FQGNSA. This CDR3 contains 14 residues. The CDR3 protein is CASSSDRGNDPLYF. As DNA, the CDR3 is TGTGCCAGCAGCTCGGACAGGGGGAATGATCCCCTCTACTTT.

The V gene is TRBV9, the J gene TRBJ1-1; TRBD1 matches at 7 bases. The CDR3 has 15 residues. Trimming at V came to 4 bases and at J to 12 bases, leaving 18 bases not matched to a gene. From germline, CDR1 is SGDLS and CDR2 YYNGEE. The DNA for the CDR3 is TGTGCCAGCAGCTTAGGGGTGACAGGGAACGCTGCACCTTTCTTT. It specifies CASSLGVTGNAAPFF.

As to this clonotype: One junction end does not reproduce the germline sequence, and a read error may be involved. V and J are TRBV2 and TRBJ2-7; D remains ambiguous. The CDR3 extends over 14 amino acids. The germline V gene has CDR1 SNHLY and CDR2 FYNNEI. CDR3 nucleotides: TGTGCCAGCAGTGAAGCTTATATAAATCAGCCCCAGCACTTT. This gives the protein CASSEAYINQPQHF.

About this clonotype: Here the CDR3 omits its conserved ending phenylalanine or tryptophan, so a read error is the likely source. This chain connects TRBV20-1 to TRBJ1-1; possibly TRBD1 for D (6 bases). CDR1 is DFQATT and CDR2 is SNEGSKA in the germline V gene (reference sequence). V was clipped by 2 bases and J by 5 bases, with 15 bases between them. The CDR3 runs 14 residues. Here the CDR3 DNA reads TGCAGTGCTAGACAACAGGGTCAGTGGACTGAAGCTTTCATT. It codes for CSARQQGQWTEAFI.

The sample holds a few counts of this clonotype. J is TRBJ2-1 and V is TRBV15; 9 bases match TRBD2. The V gene's germline CDR1 is LNHNV and CDR2 YYDKDF (reference sequence). J was trimmed by 8 bases and V by 2 bases; bases with no gene match: 13. There are 17 residues in the CDR3. As DNA, the CDR3 is TGTGCCACCAGCAGATCCCGTGCTATGGGGACTAGCCATGAGCAGTTCTTC. Its protein product is CATSRSRAMGTSHEQFF.

The chain uses TRBV7-9 and TRBJ2-5; D not certain. Germline V lookup: CDR1 SEHNR, CDR2 FQNEAQ (reference sequence). Trimming removed 5 bases from V and 5 bases from J, with 12 bases in between. The CDR3 sequence is 13 residues long. DNA for the CDR3: TGTGCCAGCAGCAGGCCACCCGTTGAGACCCAGTACTTC. Encoded protein: CASSRPPVETQYF.

The chain employs TRBV6-5 and TRBJ1-4; D call uncertain. The V gene lost 0 bases and the J gene lost 5 bases, with 10 bases spanning the gap. Germline assignment: CDR1 MNHEY and CDR2 SVGAGI. The CDR3 consists of 15 residues. The CDR3, as DNA: TGTGCCAGCAGTTACTCGTGGGTAAAGAATGAAAAACTGTTTTTT. This codes for CASSYSWVKNEKLFF.

To note about this clonotype: A read error may produce the germline difference seen at one junction end. This chain links TRBV7-9 with TRBJ2-5, with D possibly TRBD2 on 6 matching bases. This CDR3 comprises 15 residues. Germline V gene lookup returns CDR1 SEHNR and CDR2 FQNEAQ (reference sequence). The CDR3 loop reads CAYEVAAYQGTPHYF. CDR3 in DNA: TGTGCCTACGAGGTAGCGGCGTACCAAGGAACCCCCCACTACTTC.

This clonotype was detected only once. This likely comes from a read error, as the CDR3 has no conserved phenylalanine or tryptophan at its end. It is unclear where the CDR3 begins or ends on the DNA, so no DNA is shown, and the CDR3 is as TCRdb lists it. The chain uses TRBV7-8 and TRBJ2-2. Ends included, the CDR3 has 12 residues. CDR1 SGHVS and CDR2 FQNEAQ come from the germline V gene. The CDR3 is CASSLAPGQHTL.

This sequence joins TRBV7-9 and TRBJ2-5, with a tentative D call TRBD2 (6 bases). Between the trimmed V and J ends, which lost 5 bases and 14 bases, there was a span of 27 bases. The CDR3 is 15 amino acids. Germline CDR1 and CDR2: SEHNR and FQNEAQ (reference sequence). In DNA, the CDR3 is TGTGCCAGCAGCGGAGCCGACGGGAGAGGAGAGACGCATTACTTC. Protein sequence: CASSGADGRGETHYF.

About this clonotype itself: One end of the junction varies from germline; a read error may be responsible. The chain combines TRBV9 with TRBJ1-2; D uncertain. This CDR3 is built from 13 residues. Germline-derived CDR1 and CDR2 are SGDLS and YYNGEE. CDR3 sequence reads: CASSEGSDTGYFF. Written as DNA, the CDR3 is TGTGCCAGCAGCGAAGGCTCAGATACGGGCTATTTTTTC.

Comment on this clonotype: As the CDR3 is not closed by the conserved phenylalanine or tryptophan, this likely results from a read error. The chain couples TRBV2 to TRBJ1-5; a weak D match, TRBD1 (6 bases). The CDR3 loop spans 16 amino acids. Germline values: CDR1 SNHLY, CDR2 FYNNEI. The CDR3 here is CASSSGKDSRKQPQHL. The DNA for the CDR3 is TGTGCCAGCAGCTCAGGAAAGGACAGCCGCAAACAGCCCCAGCATCTT.

The chain combines TRBV11-3 with TRBJ2-5, with TRBD1 matching over 7 bases. CDR1 SGHNT and CDR2 YENEEA come from the germline V gene. V lost 5 bases and J lost 2; bases outside the gene matches: 5. This CDR3 comprises 14 residues. The CDR3 reads CASSRGGQQETQYF. DNA for the CDR3: TGTGCCAGCAGCAGAGGGGGACAGCAAGAGACCCAGTACTTC.